This TCR beta chain emerged from a study of blood T cell repertoires in COVID-19. The wider study: Samples came from the United States, Italy and Spain, spanning acute and convalescent COVID-19. PBMCs, B-cell-depleted T cells, or T cells provided the cDNA or gDNA that made up the material.

Individuals aged roughly 18 to 100 years were recruited from 24 US areas. Cohorts were assigned according to the clinical history that participants reported. The V and J ends lost 3 bases and 3 bases, in that order; junction bases with no gene match: 4. The CDR3 is made up of 13 amino acids. Germline V CDR1 and CDR2: GTSNPN, SVGIG (reference sequence). The table came from immunoSEQ multiplex PCR; TCRdb's copy has only in-frame clones and leaves some out. The table records approximately 300,000 clones, under 95% of them present only once. The sample was PBMCs or T cells enriched from blood (not recorded which). The chain carries TRBV30 and TRBJ2-7, with 8 bases aligning to TRBD1. The sequence was collected from a woman in her 30s who had recovered from COVID-19. Here the CDR3 DNA reads TGTGCCTGGAGGGGAACAGGGGGCTACGAGCAGTACTTC. Protein product: CAWRGTGGYEQYF.